The 17 T cell receptor beta chains below all came from one sample that was sequenced in a study of Graves' ophthalmopathy and Graves' hyperthyroidism. The authors amplified TCR beta CDR3 regions, and they did so from RNA transcripts for repertoire sequencing. The library came from an HTBI-primed first-round RT-PCR and a second-round multiplex PCR. TCRdb reanalysed the multiplex PCR reads using MiXCR and keeps one entry per CDR3 protein. The sample has nearly 400,000 distinct CDR3 sequences; 15% to 20% are singletons. Material: peripheral blood. The receptor source for this set is a woman aged 18-29 years with Graves' ophthalmopathy.

This clonotype was counted many times. This chain joins TRBV12-3 or TRBV12-4 and TRBJ1-5; 11 nucleotides align to TRBD1. V dropped 5 bases and J dropped 6; count of bases not matched to a gene: 6. The CDR3 contains 15 residues. In nucleotides, the CDR3 is TGTGCCAGCAGTCACAGGACAGGGGGCGGTCAGCCCCAGCATTTT. The encoded protein is CASSHRTGGGQPQHF.

This clonotype came up many times. The CDR3 protein is CASGRPGTDGRGGELFF. Here the CDR3 DNA reads TGTGCCAGCGGTAGGCCGGGGACCGACGGAAGGGGCGGGGAGCTGTTTTTT. This sequence joins TRBV27 and TRBJ2-2; D is perhaps TRBD1 or TRBD2 (5 bases each). Germline assignment: CDR1 MNHEY and CDR2 SMNVEV (reference sequence). The length of the CDR3 is 17 residues. Trimming took off 8 bases at V and 7 bases at J, with 26 bases between the two ends.

This clonotype came up many times. The genes are TRBV20-1 and TRBJ2-7, with TRBD2 matching over 8 bases. The junction had 15 bases not matched to a gene; V was cut back by 6 bases and J by 2 bases. Looked up from germline, CDR1 is DFQATT and CDR2 is SNEGSKA (reference sequence). The CDR3 length is 16 residues. The CDR3 protein is CSASKTSLAGTYEQYF. CDR3 nucleotides: TGCAGTGCCTCGAAAACTTCCTTAGCGGGGACCTACGAGCAGTACTTC.

Many counts were recorded for this clonotype. The rearrangement links TRBV30 to TRBJ1-2; D is undetermined. V was trimmed by 0 bases and J by 0 bases, leaving 2 bases between them. Germline CDR1 and CDR2: GTSNPN and SVGIG (reference sequence). The length of the CDR3 is 12 residues. CDR3 loop: CAWSVPNYGYTF. CDR3 coding DNA: TGTGCCTGGAGTGTACCTAACTATGGCTACACCTTC.

This clonotype was counted many times. The chain employs TRBV27 and TRBJ1-6, with D perhaps matching TRBD1 (5 bases). This CDR3 spans 14 amino acids. Trimming took off 3 bases at V and 8 bases at J, with 11 bases between the two ends. Germline CDR1 is MNHEY and CDR2 is SMNVEV (reference sequence). CDR3 residues: CASSFRVSYSPLHF. The DNA of the CDR3 is TGTGCCAGCAGTTTCAGGGTGAGCTATTCACCCCTCCACTTT.

This clonotype showed up many times. The chain uses TRBV12-3 or TRBV12-4 and TRBJ2-5, with a weak D call TRBD1 (6 bases). The CDR3 sequence is 15 residues long. The V end was cut by 3 bases, the J end by 2 bases, with 13 bases between. CDR3: CASSFRAGVQETQYF. In DNA, the CDR3 is TGTGCCAGCAGTTTCCGGGCAGGGGTGCAAGAGACCCAGTACTTC.

This clonotype was picked up many times. This chain links TRBV9 with TRBJ2-4; 7 bases match TRBD1. J was trimmed by 2 bases and V by 0 bases; bases with no gene match: 11. The CDR3 is 18 amino acids. CDR1 and CDR2 from the germline V gene are SGDLS and YYNGEE. The CDR3 spells CASSVAENRGDTKNIQYF. CDR3 nucleotides: TGTGCCAGCAGCGTAGCGGAGAACAGGGGAGACACCAAAAACATTCAGTACTTC.

The sample holds many counts of this clonotype. The chain carries TRBV7-2 and TRBJ2-7; D unclear. Trimming stripped 3 bases from V and 6 bases from J, with 21 bases between. This CDR3 is 16 amino acids long. Germline V gene sequence: CDR1 SGHTA, CDR2 FQGNSA. This CDR3 is CASSLVSGPAGSEQYF. The DNA for the CDR3 is TGTGCCAGCAGCTTGGTCTCGGGTCCTGCTGGTTCCGAGCAGTACTTC.

This clonotype was recorded at least ten times. The chain carries TRBV6-1 and TRBJ1-3; the match to TRBD1 covers 8 bases. This CDR3 is built from 15 residues. J gave up 0 bases and V 6 bases, and 4 bases lay outside the gene matches. Germline V lookup: CDR1 MNHNS, CDR2 SASEGT. The CDR3 bases are TGTGCCAGCAGCGATGACAGGGGCTCTGGAAACACCATATATTTT. Protein product: CASSDDRGSGNTIYF.

This clonotype was seen at least ten times. The rearrangement uses TRBV28 and TRBJ2-5, with D unclear. Germline values: CDR1 MDHEN, CDR2 SYDVKM. Between the trimmed V and J ends, which lost 6 bases and 2 bases, there was a span of 19 bases. The CDR3 has 16 amino acids. The CDR3 protein is CASRGYQFGKQETQYF. For the CDR3, the DNA is TGTGCCAGCAGGGGGTATCAGTTTGGAAAGCAAGAGACCCAGTACTTC. The full variable domain, rest sourced from reference TRBV28 and TRBJ2-5, is DVKVTQSSRYLVKRTGEKVFLECVQDMDHENMFWYRQDPGLGLRLIYFSYDVKMKEKGDIPEGYSVSREKKERFSLILESASTNQTSMYLCASRGYQFGKQETQYFGPGTRLLVL.

The rearrangement joins TRBV28 to TRBJ1-1, with D possibly matching TRBD1 (5 bases). Trimming pared 3 bases from V and 5 bases from J, leaving 10 bases between. The germline V gene has CDR1 MDHEN and CDR2 SYDVKM. This CDR3 is 13 amino acids long. This CDR3 reads CASSFRVSTEAFF. Here the CDR3 DNA reads TGTGCCAGCAGTTTCAGGGTTTCGACTGAAGCTTTCTTT.

V gene TRBV6-1 combines with J gene TRBJ1-2; the D is unclear. The germline V gene has CDR1 MNHNS and CDR2 SASEGT. The V and J ends lost 8 bases and 2 bases respectively, with 12 bases between them. CDR3 length equals 13 residues. CDR3 sequence reads: CASPQRGNYGYTF. The CDR3 DNA reads as TGTGCCAGCCCACAAAGAGGGAACTATGGCTACACCTTC.

In this sample, this clonotype turned up many times. The V and J genes are TRBV12-3 or TRBV12-4 and TRBJ1-1, with D possibly being TRBD1 (6 bases). The CDR3 consists of 14 residues. V lost 6 bases, J lost 2 bases, and 13 bases lay in between. Here the CDR3 DNA reads TGTGCCAGCAGCGCCTCCGGGACAAACACTGAAGCTTTCTTT. Translation: CASSASGTNTEAFF.

This chain uses TRBV27 with TRBJ1-5; TRBD1 is a possible D gene (6 bases). The length of the CDR3 is 17 residues. Germline CDR1 is MNHEY and CDR2 is SMNVEV (reference sequence). V was cut by 4 bases and J by 4 bases, with 20 bases left in between. The CDR3 spells CASSSVGRTANNQPQHF. CDR3 in DNA: TGTGCCAGCAGTTCGGTTGGCAGGACAGCTAATAATCAGCCCCAGCATTTT.

This clonotype was detected ten times or more. The CDR3 is CASSLLQGVHTEAFF. The CDR3 DNA sequence: TGCGCCAGCAGCTTATTACAGGGGGTCCACACTGAAGCTTTCTTT. This chain joins TRBV5-1 and TRBJ1-1, with 8 bases aligning to TRBD1. Germline CDR1 is SGHRS and CDR2 is YFSETQ. Unmatched junction bases numbered 6, after V lost 2 bases and J lost 3 bases. The CDR3 loop spans 15 amino acids.

This clonotype was observed many times. The chain uses TRBV2 and TRBJ1-2, with TRBD1 identical over 8 bases. Germline-derived CDR1 and CDR2 are SNHLY and FYNNEI. V lost 6 bases, J lost 4 bases, and 10 bases stayed unmatched. This CDR3 has 15 amino acids. Here the CDR3 reads CASRAWDRTIYGYTF. The CDR3, as DNA: TGTGCCAGCAGGGCCTGGGACAGGACAATCTATGGCTACACCTTC.

This clonotype was seen ten or more times. The germline gene is not matched at one end of the junction; a read error may be the cause. The chain carries TRBV7-8 and TRBJ2-7, with TRBD1 matching over 7 bases. Germline loops: CDR1 SGHVS, CDR2 FQNEAQ. The CDR3 extends over 14 amino acids. The CDR3 here is CASSLGGNSYEQYF. CDR3 nucleotides: TGCGCCAGCAGCTTAGGGGGCAACTCCTACGAGCAGTACTTC.